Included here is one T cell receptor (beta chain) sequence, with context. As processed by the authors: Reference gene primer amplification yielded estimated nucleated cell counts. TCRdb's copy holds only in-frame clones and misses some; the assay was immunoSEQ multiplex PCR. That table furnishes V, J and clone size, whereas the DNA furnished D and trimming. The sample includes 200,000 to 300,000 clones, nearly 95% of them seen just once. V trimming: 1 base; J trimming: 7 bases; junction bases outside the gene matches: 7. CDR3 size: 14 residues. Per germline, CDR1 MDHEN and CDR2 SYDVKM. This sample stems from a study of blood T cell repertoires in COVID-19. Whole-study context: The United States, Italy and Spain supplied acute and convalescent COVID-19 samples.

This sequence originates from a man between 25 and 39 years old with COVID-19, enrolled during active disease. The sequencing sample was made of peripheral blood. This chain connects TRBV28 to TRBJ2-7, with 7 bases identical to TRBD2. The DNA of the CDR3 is TGTGCCAGCAGTTTATCGGGGGGTGCGGGGGAGCAGTACTTC. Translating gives CASSLSGGAGEQYF.